One sample yielded the 9 T cell receptor beta chains listed below, sequenced in a study of blood T cell repertoires in COVID-19. Clones were sequenced by immunoSEQ multiplex PCR, and TCRdb holds only the in-frame ones, with some missing. The repertoire consists of 110,000 to 150,000 clones, with 88% occurring once and the leading ten covering around 1.9%. The sample consisted of peripheral blood. Source of these receptors: a man between 65 and 85 years old with acute or convalescent COVID-19.

This sequence joins TRBV5-1 and TRBJ2-5; no firm D call. The germline V and J ends were trimmed by 1 base and 3 bases, with 7 bases remaining between them. Germline lookup yields CDR1 SGHRS and CDR2 YFSETQ. The CDR3 extends over 13 amino acids. DNA of the CDR3: TGCGCCAGCAGCTTGTTTTTAGAAGAGACCCAGTACTTC. This translates into CASSLFLEETQYF.

This chain joins TRBV7-9 and TRBJ1-2; 7 bases are shared with TRBD1. This CDR3 is built from 14 residues. Germline V gene sequence: CDR1 SEHNR, CDR2 FQNEAQ (reference sequence). J was trimmed by 2 bases and V by 5 bases; bases with no gene match: 5. The CDR3 nucleotides are TGTGCCAGCAGCCCCGACAGGGAAAACTATGGCTACACCTTC. Amino acids: CASSPDRENYGYTF. Complete variable domain (other parts from reference TRBV7-9 and TRBJ1-2): DTGVSQNPRHKITKRGQNVTFRCDPISEHNRLYWYRQTLGQGPEFLTYFQNEAQLEKSRLLSDRFSAERPKGSFSTLEIQRTEQGDSAMYLCASSPDRENYGYTFGSGTRLTVV.

The J gene is TRBJ2-1, the V gene TRBV19; 8 nucleotides line up with TRBD2. From germline, CDR1 is LNHDA and CDR2 SQIVND (reference sequence). The CDR3 spans 16 residues. The J segment lost 6 bases and the V segment lost 5 bases, leaving 12 bases of the junction unmatched. The CDR3 bases are TGTGCCAGTAGTCCAAACCCCGGGACTAGGGGCAATGAGCAGTTCTTC. This gives the protein CASSPNPGTRGNEQFF.

V gene TRBV5-1 combines with J gene TRBJ2-1; D possibly corresponds to TRBD2 (5 bases). Germline V lookup: CDR1 SGHRS, CDR2 YFSETQ. The CDR3 is 14 amino acids. V was shortened by 4 bases and J by 5 bases, with 13 bases between the two germline ends. DNA for the CDR3: TGCGCCAGCAGCCCCCGGGGTAGGAACAATGAGCAGTTCTTC. Its translation is CASSPRGRNNEQFF.

This clone was seen a handful of times. The rearrangement joins TRBV19 to TRBJ2-2, with 7 positions matching TRBD2. CDR3 length: 17 residues. V shed 5 bases and J 0 bases; nucleotides not matched to a gene: 9. Germline V gene data show CDR1 as LNHDA and CDR2 as SQIVND (reference sequence). CDR3 sequence: CASSLAGVVPNTGELFF. CDR3 DNA sequence: TGTGCCAGTAGTCTCGCGGGAGTCGTACCGAACACCGGGGAGCTGTTTTTT.

The rearrangement links TRBV20-1 to TRBJ2-1; 11 nucleotides match TRBD2. CDR3 length: 19 residues. CDR1 DFQATT and CDR2 SNEGSKA come from the germline V gene (reference sequence). Germline trimming cut 3 bases from V and 7 bases from J; bases unmatched to any gene: 20. The CDR3 DNA sequence: TGCAGTGCTAGTGAAATTGGGTTCCTTAGCGGGAGGGCGGCTAATGAGCAGTTCTTC. Amino acid sequence: CSASEIGFLSGRAANEQFF.

The CDR3 nucleotides are TGTGCCAGCAGCTTAACTGGCAGGGCAGGAGAAGCTTTCTTT. Protein sequence: CASSLTGRAGEAFF. The chain is built from TRBV7-9 and TRBJ1-1; D perhaps matches TRBD1 (5 bases). The germline gives CDR1 SEHNR, CDR2 FQNEAQ (reference sequence). Trimming stripped 2 bases from V and 8 bases from J, with 15 bases between. The CDR3 covers 14 residues.

This chain connects TRBV19 to TRBJ2-1; D is unclear. The CDR3 covers 13 residues. V lost 3 bases and J 7 bases, leaving 10 bases between the germline ends. CDR1 is LNHDA, CDR2 SQIVND, per germline (reference sequence). In nucleotides, the CDR3 is TGTGCCAGTAGTATCGTGGCCGGGAATGAGCAGTTCTTC. It is translated as CASSIVAGNEQFF.

This clone was observed a handful of times. The gene calls are TRBV6-5 and TRBJ1-5; D may be TRBD1 (6 bases). Germline lookup yields CDR1 MNHEY and CDR2 SVGAGI. The length of the CDR3 is 14 residues. V lost 6 bases and J 4 bases, leaving 13 bases between the germline ends. The CDR3 sequence: CASRKGQGNQPQHF. DNA of the CDR3: TGTGCCAGCAGGAAGGGGCAGGGGAATCAGCCCCAGCATTTT.